The clone carrying this T cell receptor beta chain has only a few counts. Its antigen remains unknown. No culture step preceded sequencing of the ex vivo isolated memory T cells. Sequencing used immunoSEQ multiplex PCR; TCRdb keeps in-frame clones, though not all of them. This sample yields 20,000 or so clones, of which roughly 84% are seen a single time; around 0.5% belongs to the top ten. These data belong to a study of CD4 T cell repertoires in COVID-19. Study summary: CFSE-low cells expanded approximately 11 days with IL-2, then restimulated with other coronavirus spikes. Whole-study findings and limits: Suggested intraclonal diversification: top SARS-CoV-2-reactive clonotypes appeared in two or three memory subsets. In SARS-CoV and/or HKU1 spike cultures, between roughly 6 and 25% of SARS-CoV-2 clonotypes reappeared.

The ends were cut back, 3 bases at V and 5 bases at J, with 20 bases in the middle. The CDR3 totals 17 residues. The germline gives CDR1 LNHNV, CDR2 YYDKDF (reference sequence). The receptor was derived from a human donor who had COVID-19. The V gene is TRBV15, the J gene TRBJ2-1; D possibly corresponds to TRBD1 (6 bases). The source was central memory CD4+ T cells from blood, collected before the COVID-19 pandemic. The CDR3 bases are TGTGCCACCAGCAGGGGCTACGACAGGCGGATTGACAATGAGCAGTTCTTC. It codes for CATSRGYDRRIDNEQFF. The full variable domain, with the rest looked up from reference TRBV15 and TRBJ2-1, is DAMVIQNPRYQVTQFGKPVTLSCSQTLNHNVMYWYQQKSSQAPKLLFHYYDKDFNNEADTPDNFQSRRPNTSFCFLDIRSPGLGDTAMYLCATSRGYDRRIDNEQFFGPGTRLTVL.